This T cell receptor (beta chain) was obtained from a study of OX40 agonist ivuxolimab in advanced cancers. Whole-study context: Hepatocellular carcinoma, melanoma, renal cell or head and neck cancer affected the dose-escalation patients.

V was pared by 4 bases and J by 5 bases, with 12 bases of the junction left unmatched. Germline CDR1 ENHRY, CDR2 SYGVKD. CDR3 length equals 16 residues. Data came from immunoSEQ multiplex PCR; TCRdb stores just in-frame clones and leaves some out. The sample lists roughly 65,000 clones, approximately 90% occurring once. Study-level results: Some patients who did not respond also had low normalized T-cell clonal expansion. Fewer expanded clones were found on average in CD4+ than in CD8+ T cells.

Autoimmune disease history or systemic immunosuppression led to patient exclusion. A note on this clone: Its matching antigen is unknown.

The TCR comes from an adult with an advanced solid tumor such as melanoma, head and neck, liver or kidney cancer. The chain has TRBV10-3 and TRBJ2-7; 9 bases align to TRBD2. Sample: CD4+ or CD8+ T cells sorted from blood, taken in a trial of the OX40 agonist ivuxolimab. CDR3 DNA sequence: TGTGCCATCAGTGCTAGCGGGAAGTCATCGATTAACGAGCAGTACTTC. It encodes CAISASGKSSINEQYF.